The clone carrying this T cell receptor beta chain was seen only a few times. No antigen is known for it. Amplification used 60 Vbeta primers and 13 Jbeta primers. Profiling relied on immunoSEQ multiplex PCR, and the TCRdb table lists in-frame clones only, not all of them. The sample consists of just over 150,000 clones, 80% to 90% of them appearing once. This entry belongs to a study of cytomegalovirus exposure and HLA in healthy donors. J gave up 0 bases and V 11 bases, and 15 bases lay outside the gene matches. This CDR3 comprises 17 residues. CDR1 is LNHDA, CDR2 SQIVND, per germline (reference sequence). Findings and limits, study-wide: In a later analysis, HLA-associated TCR beta chains were more clonally expanded than equally common others. Available immune exposure information was restricted to CMV serostatus only. Earlier results showed most TCR beta V segments being productive about 87% or about 30% of the time.

The receptor's source is a woman between 18 and 29 years old in good health and CMV-seronegative. The sample comprised PBMCs. V usage is TRBV19 and J usage is TRBJ2-2, with 7 bases matching TRBD1. The CDR3 DNA sequence: TGTGCCGTCCCCGGGACAGCAGACCCTTCGAACACCGGGGAGCTGTTTTTT. Translated, it gives CAVPGTADPSNTGELFF.